Following are 2 T cell receptor beta chains from one sample sequenced in a study of blood T cell repertoires in COVID-19. Sequencing used immunoSEQ multiplex PCR; TCRdb keeps in-frame clones, though not all of them. This sample has 250,000 to 350,000 clones; approximately 88% occur once, and the top ten carry more than 1.2%. Sample: peripheral blood. These receptors were collected from a human donor with COVID-19, enrolled during active disease. The donor label of this sample is uncertain.

The chain couples TRBV2 to TRBJ2-1, with TRBD2 matching over 9 bases. Unmatched junction bases numbered 5, after V lost 4 bases and J lost 4 bases. CDR1 SNHLY and CDR2 FYNNEI come from the germline V gene. This CDR3 comprises 15 residues. The CDR3 here is CASSGGTSSYNEQFF. The CDR3 DNA reads as TGTGCCAGCAGTGGGGGGACTAGCTCATACAATGAGCAGTTCTTC.

The CDR3 loop is CASSPSGTTYEQYF. DNA of the CDR3: TGTGCCAGCTCCCCGAGCGGGACTACCTACGAGCAGTACTTC. V usage is TRBV18 and J usage is TRBJ2-7; 7 bases are a match to TRBD2. With 6 bases clipped from V and 2 bases from J, the junction kept 7 bases outside the gene matches. The CDR3 is 14 residues long. Germline CDR1 reads KGHSH; CDR2 reads LQKENI. Looking up the rest from reference TRBV18 and TRBJ2-7 gives the full variable domain: NAGVMQNPRHLVRRRGQEARLRCSPMKGHSHVYWYRQLPEEGLKFMVYLQKENIIDESGMPKERFSAEFPKEGPSILRIQQVVRGDSAAYFCASSPSGTTYEQYFGPGTRLTVT.